One and the same sample provided the 24 T cell receptor beta chains below, sequenced in a study of tumor-infiltrating lymphocytes in primary liver carcinoma. Taking roughly 20-32 mg of unsorted bulk tissue, the authors co-extracted RNA and DNA. Total RNA amounting to roughly 450 ng was the source from which TCR beta cDNA was made with a constant-region primer. Each TCR beta library was derived from three nested multiplex PCR rounds that employed slightly modified ARM-PCR. Both of the initial two PCR rounds ran for approximately 11 cycles and employed TRBV1-TRBV30 forward primers alongside a C-beta reverse primer. TCRdb used MiXCR to reprocess the multiplex PCR reads, holding one entry per CDR3 protein. The repertoire includes 150,000 to 200,000 distinct CDR3 sequences, around 81% of them detected once, and 15% to 20% sits in the top ten. Sequencing was carried out using tumor tissue from primary liver carcinoma. These TCRs come from a man in his forties with primary liver carcinoma and hepatitis B virus infection.

This chain joins TRBV29-1 and TRBJ1-1; unclear D gene. The CDR3 runs 11 residues. Germline V lookup: CDR1 SQVTM, CDR2 ANQGSEA. V was cut by 8 bases and J by 3 bases, with 10 bases left in between. CDR3 nucleotides: TGCAGCTTTCGATCGGACACTGAAGCTTTCTTT. Protein: CSFRSDTEAFF.

In the case of this clonotype: Mismatch with germline at one junction end may stem from a read error. J is TRBJ2-7 and V is TRBV29-1, with 7 bases that match TRBD1. The CDR3 covers 12 residues. Germline CDR1 and CDR2: SQVTM and ANQGSEA. CDR3 bases: TGCAGCGTCCGAAAGGGGGCCTATGAGCGGTACTTC. Translation gives CSVRKGAYERYF.

Regarding this clonotype: No conserved phenylalanine or tryptophan ends this CDR3, so it is likely a read error. The DNA is left out, because the CDR3 cannot be placed on it with certainty; the CDR3 is given as TCRdb lists it. The V call is TRBV6-1, the J call TRBJ2-4; TRBD2, the table's D call, was not compared with the DNA. CDR1 MNHNS and CDR2 SASEGT come from the germline V gene. The CDR3 is 18 residues long, counting both termini. CDR3 sequence reads: CASSGETSFQRAKNIQYI.

In its sample, this clonotype was seen a few times. At one end the junction does not follow the germline gene, possibly because of a read error. V and J are TRBV4-1 and TRBJ1-3, with 8 nucleotides matching TRBD1. The CDR3 is 15 residues long. In germline, CDR1 is MGHRA, CDR2 YSYEKL. This CDR3 reads CASSPTGGAGNTIYF. CDR3 sequence (DNA): TGCGCTAGCAGTCCTACAGGGGGTGCTGGAAACACCATATATTTT.

With respect to this clonotype: No conserved phenylalanine or tryptophan ends this CDR3, so it is likely a read error. The chain has TRBV12-3 or TRBV12-4 and TRBJ2-3; 10 bases are a match to TRBD1. V was pared by 6 bases and J by 5 bases, with 5 bases of the junction left unmatched. The length of the CDR3 is 14 residues. CDR3 region: CASSRQGALDTQYY. As DNA, the CDR3 is TGTGCCAGCAGCAGACAGGGGGCTTTAGATACGCAGTATTAT.

As regards this clonotype: Compared with germline, one end of the junction differs, possibly owing to a read error. The chain combines TRBV6-5 with TRBJ1-1; no reliable D call. The CDR3 has 11 amino acids. Germline V lookup: CDR1 MNHEY, CDR2 SVGAGI. CDR3 amino acids: CASRANTEAFF. The CDR3 DNA is TGTGCTAGCAGAGCGAACACTGAGGCTTTCTTT.

About this clonotype: At one of its ends the junction is not consistent with the germline gene, which may arise from a read error. The genes are TRBV10-2 and TRBJ1-1; D unclear. This CDR3 has 11 amino acids. Germline V gives CDR1 WSHSY, CDR2 SAAADI. The CDR3 sequence is CASSHLNEAVF. CDR3 DNA: TGCGCCAGCAGCCACCTCAACGAAGCTGTCTTT.

Remarks on this clonotype: A read error may produce the germline difference seen at one junction end. This chain joins TRBV6-6 and TRBJ2-7; D is unresolved. CDR1 and CDR2 (germline): MNHNY, SVGAGI (reference sequence). The CDR3 runs to 13 residues. Here the CDR3 DNA reads TGTGCCAGCGGTTCGGTCCCTACCGGCGAGCTGTACTTC. Translation gives CASGSVPTGELYF.

This clonotype was picked up one time. Its ends do not fully match the called genes, so a read error is possible. The chain employs TRBV6-5 and TRBJ2-2; 7 nucleotides align to TRBD1. Germline V lookup: CDR1 MNHEY, CDR2 SVGAGI. The CDR3 extends over 13 amino acids. In nucleotides, the CDR3 is TGTGCCAGCAGACAGGGGAGCACCGGGGTGCTGTCTTTT. As protein: CASRQGSTGVLSF.

With respect to this clonotype: One end of the junction is discordant with germline, which a read error may explain. The rearrangement uses TRBV4-3 and TRBJ1-2; D not resolved. Germline CDR1 is LGHNA and CDR2 is YSLEER. The CDR3 totals 13 residues. The CDR3 protein is CASSQAEGGGCTF. DNA of the CDR3: TGCGCCAGCAGCCAAGCCGAGGGAGGAGGCTGCACTTTC.

Concerning this clonotype itself: The junction does not match germline at one end; this may be a read error. The genes are TRBV6-2 or TRBV6-3 and TRBJ2-5, with TRBD2 matching 9 bases. The CDR3 length is 17 residues. Germline V CDR1 and CDR2: MNHEY, SVGEGT. The DNA of the CDR3 is TGTGCCAGGAGTTACCAAGCGGGGGGCTGGGACCAAGAGACCCAATACTTC. It specifies CARSYQAGGWDQETQYF.

The chain couples TRBV11-2 to TRBJ1-3; no clear D. The CDR3 totals 17 residues. V shed 7 bases and J shed 10 bases, with 29 bases lying between them. Germline CDR1 is SGHAT and CDR2 is FQNNGV. In nucleotides, the CDR3 is TGTGCCAGCACCCAACCATCCGACCGCTCAGGAGGAAGGACCATATATTTT. Translation gives CASTQPSDRSGGRTIYF.

Turning to this clonotype: At one boundary the junction diverges from the germline segment, which might be a read error. DNA for the CDR3: TGTGCCAGCAGCTTGGAAATGGGGTTCCAAGAGACCCGGTTCTTC. Translated, it gives CASSLEMGFQETRFF. This chain connects TRBV7-9 to TRBJ2-5; D is unresolved. Germline-derived CDR1 and CDR2 are SEHNR and FQNEAQ (reference sequence). This CDR3 has 15 residues.

This clonotype was counted many times. With a much larger clone just one base away, this may be a read error. The rearrangement uses TRBV12-3 or TRBV12-4 and TRBJ1-5; 7 bases fit TRBD1. The trim removed 4 bases at V and 11 bases at J, leaving 8 bases unmatched. This CDR3 spans 13 amino acids. The CDR3 sequence: CASSSGMGQSQHF. DNA of the CDR3: TGTGCCAGCAGTTCAGGGATGGGACAGTCCCAGCATTTT.

As to this clonotype: A read error may account for a junction end that differs from germline. The genes are TRBV4-1 and TRBJ2-2, with TRBD2 matching over 7 bases. CDR3 length equals 15 residues. CDR1 MGHRA and CDR2 YSYEKL come from the germline V gene. The CDR3 DNA reads TGCGCCAGCAGTCAAGACCTAAGCACTGCGGGGGAGTTGTTTTTT. Translation gives CASSQDLSTAGELFF.

A single count supports this clonotype. No conserved phenylalanine or tryptophan is present at the end of the CDR3, so a read error is the likely explanation. The gene calls are TRBV14 and TRBJ2-1; 8 nucleotides align to TRBD1. V lost 8 bases to trimming and J lost 10 bases; unmatched junction nucleotides: 10. The CDR3 contains 13 residues. CDR1 is SGHDN, CDR2 FVKESK, per germline. CDR3 amino acids: CASGQDRVREQFL. The CDR3 DNA reads TGTGCCAGCGGTCAGGACAGGGTCCGAGAGCAGTTCCTC.

Concerning this clonotype: Germline and junction disagree at one end, which may indicate a read error. V and J are TRBV11-1 and TRBJ2-1; 9 bases align to TRBD2. The CDR3 runs 18 residues. CDR1 and CDR2 (germline): SGHAT, FQDESV (reference sequence). The CDR3, as DNA: TGTGCCAGCAGCTTATACAGCTCCGCGGGAGGGTCATACAATGAGCAGTTATTC. Protein product: CASSLYSSAGGSYNEQLF.

Concerning this clonotype: One junction end disagrees with the germline gene, perhaps due to a read error. The chain recombines TRBV2 with TRBJ2-7; a weak D match, TRBD1 (6 bases). Germline CDR1 is SNHLY and CDR2 is FYNNEI. This CDR3 is built from 14 residues. CDR3 bases: TGTGTCAGCAGTGAAGGAATAAGGACAGCTGAGCAGTACTTT. Amino acids: CVSSEGIRTAEQYF.

Of note for this clonotype: A junction boundary mismatches the germline segment, possibly from a read error. J is TRBJ2-1 and V is TRBV6-2 or TRBV6-3; TRBD2 matches 8 bases. The CDR3 loop spans 15 amino acids. Germline CDR1 MNHEY, CDR2 SVGEGT. The CDR3 DNA follows: TGTGCTAGCAGCTCGAGCGGGAGCTCCAACAATGAGCAGTTCTTC. Protein product: CASSSSGSSNNEQFF.

As for this clonotype: The conserved phenylalanine or tryptophan is not found at the CDR3 terminus, so this likely reflects a read error. The gene calls are TRBV4-2 and TRBJ2-1, with D tentatively TRBD2 (5 bases). The CDR3 is 14 residues long. The V gene lost 0 bases and the J gene lost 13 bases, with 16 bases spanning the gap. CDR1 LGHNA and CDR2 YNFKEQ come from the germline V gene. The CDR3 sequence: CASSQELETNKQFL. CDR3 bases: TGTGCCAGCAGCCAAGAACTAGAAACGAATAAACAGTTCTTA.

The J gene is TRBJ1-2, the V gene TRBV29-1; 7 bases align to TRBD1. The CDR3 extends over 13 amino acids. Germline loops: CDR1 SQVTM, CDR2 ANQGSEA. The CDR3 DNA reads TGCAGTGTCCGATCAGGGGGTGTCTATGGCTACACCTTC. Translation gives CSVRSGGVYGYTF.

As for this clonotype: At one of its ends the junction is not consistent with the germline gene, which may arise from a read error. The chain employs TRBV29-1 and TRBJ2-2; 8 bases align to TRBD2. CDR3 length: 15 amino acids. Germline CDR1 reads SQVTM; CDR2 reads ANQGSEA. CDR3 region: CSVGTSTANTEELFF. The DNA for the CDR3 is TGCAGCGTTGGGACTAGCACGGCAAACACCGAGGAGCTGTTTTTT.

As concerns this clonotype: Lacking the conserved final phenylalanine or tryptophan, this CDR3 likely reflects a read error. It is unclear where the CDR3 begins or ends on the DNA, so no DNA is shown, and the CDR3 is as TCRdb lists it. The gene calls are TRBV10-3 and TRBJ2-3. The CDR3 is 12 amino acids in total, end residues counted. From germline, CDR1 is ENHRY and CDR2 SYGVKD. This CDR3 reads CAYGYEIDTQYI.

This clonotype occurred once. An end of the junction differs from the germline gene, which may be a read error. This chain links TRBV11-1 with TRBJ2-5, with a tentative D call TRBD2 (5 bases). CDR3 length: 12 residues. CDR1 SGHAT and CDR2 FQDESV come from the germline V gene (reference sequence). The CDR3 bases are TGTGCCAGCAACTTAAGGGAGAAGGCCCAGTACTTC. The encoded protein is CASNLREKAQYF.